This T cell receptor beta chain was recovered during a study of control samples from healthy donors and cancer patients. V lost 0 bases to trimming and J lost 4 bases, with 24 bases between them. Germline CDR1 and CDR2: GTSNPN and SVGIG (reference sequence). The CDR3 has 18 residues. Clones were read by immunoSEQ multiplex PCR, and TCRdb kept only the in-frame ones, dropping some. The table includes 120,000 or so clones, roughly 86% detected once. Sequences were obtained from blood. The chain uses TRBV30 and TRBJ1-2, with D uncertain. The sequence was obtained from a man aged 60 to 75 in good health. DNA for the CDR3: TGTGCCTGGAGTGTACCGGGTCAAGGGCCCACCTCTGGCTATGGCTACACCTTC. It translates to CAWSVPGQGPTSGYGYTF.